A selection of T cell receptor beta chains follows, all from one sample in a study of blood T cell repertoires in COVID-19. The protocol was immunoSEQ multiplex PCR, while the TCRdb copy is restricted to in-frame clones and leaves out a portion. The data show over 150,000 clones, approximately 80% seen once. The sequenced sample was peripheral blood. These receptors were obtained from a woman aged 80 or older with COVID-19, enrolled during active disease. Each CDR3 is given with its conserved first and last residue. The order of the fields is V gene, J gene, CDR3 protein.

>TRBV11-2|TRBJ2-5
CASSLLRGPRETQYF
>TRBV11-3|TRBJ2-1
CASSQGASSYNEQFF
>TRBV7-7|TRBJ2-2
CASSLLQSNTGELFF
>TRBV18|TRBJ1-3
CASSPRWGLMNSGNTIYF
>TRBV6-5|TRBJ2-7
CASRAFYEQYF
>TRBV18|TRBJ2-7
CASSPLTGSNEQYF
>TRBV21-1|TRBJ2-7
CASNTGHFSYEQYF
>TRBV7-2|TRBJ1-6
CASSLSGTNSPLHF
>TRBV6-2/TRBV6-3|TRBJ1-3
CASSPPWTTPGGNTIYF
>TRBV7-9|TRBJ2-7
CASSPRTGNEQYF
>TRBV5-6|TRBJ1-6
CASSLYGDSSYNSPLHF
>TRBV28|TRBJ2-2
CASSLFPGLAGRTGELFF
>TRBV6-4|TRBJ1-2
CASLATDYGYTF
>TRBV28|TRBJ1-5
CASSFRGFQPQHF
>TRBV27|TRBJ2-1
CASSSGRREQFF
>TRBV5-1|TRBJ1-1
CASSQNTEAFF
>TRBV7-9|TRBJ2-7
CASSATGGDYRGYEQYF
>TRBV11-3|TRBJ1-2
CASSPGDYGYTF
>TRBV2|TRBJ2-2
CASRYRMNTGELFF
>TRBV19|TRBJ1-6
CASSPQGRNSPLHF
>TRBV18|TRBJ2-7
CASSPEQGSSYEQYF
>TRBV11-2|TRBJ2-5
CASSLGTSGYQETQYF